This TCR beta chain was sequenced during a study of cytomegalovirus exposure and HLA in healthy donors. Study results and caveats: The study labeled 164 TCR beta chains cytomegalovirus-associated. There were some public TCRs occurring in many donors, but most TCR sequences were rare.

The PCR employed 60 Vbeta primers together with 13 Jbeta primers. Generated by immunoSEQ multiplex PCR, the TCRdb table keeps only in-frame clones and is missing some. The sample includes 150,000 to 200,000 clones, 70% to 85% seen only once; the top ten take 2% to 2.5%. Germline CDR1 is LNHDA and CDR2 is SQIVND (reference sequence). The CDR3 runs 15 residues. With 6 bases clipped from V and 6 bases from J, the junction kept 11 bases outside the gene matches. About this clone: Its antigen is undetermined.

Material for sequencing was PBMCs. The chain couples TRBV19 to TRBJ1-1, with TRBD1 matching over 9 bases. The origin of this receptor is a human donor in good health. CDR3 sequence: CASRDTGGRSSEAFF. Written as DNA, the CDR3 is TGTGCCAGTAGGGATACAGGGGGCAGAAGCTCTGAAGCTTTCTTT.